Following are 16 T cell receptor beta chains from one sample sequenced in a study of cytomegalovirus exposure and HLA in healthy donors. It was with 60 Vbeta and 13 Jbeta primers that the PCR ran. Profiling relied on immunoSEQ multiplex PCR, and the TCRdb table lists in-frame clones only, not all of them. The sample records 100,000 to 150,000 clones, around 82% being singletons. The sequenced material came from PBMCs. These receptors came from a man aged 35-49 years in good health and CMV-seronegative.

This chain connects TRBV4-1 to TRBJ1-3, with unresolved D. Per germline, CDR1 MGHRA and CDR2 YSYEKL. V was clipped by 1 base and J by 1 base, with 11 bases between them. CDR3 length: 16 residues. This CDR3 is CASSQGPGVSGNTIYF. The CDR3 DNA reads TGCGCCAGCAGCCAAGGTCCCGGGGTGTCTGGAAACACCATATATTTT.

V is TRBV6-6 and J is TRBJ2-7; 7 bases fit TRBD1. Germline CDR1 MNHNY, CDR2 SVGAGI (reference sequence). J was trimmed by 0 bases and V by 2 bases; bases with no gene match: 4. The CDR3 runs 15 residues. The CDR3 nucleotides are TGTGCCAGCAGTTACACCCGGGACAGCTCCTACGAGCAGTACTTC. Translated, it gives CASSYTRDSSYEQYF.

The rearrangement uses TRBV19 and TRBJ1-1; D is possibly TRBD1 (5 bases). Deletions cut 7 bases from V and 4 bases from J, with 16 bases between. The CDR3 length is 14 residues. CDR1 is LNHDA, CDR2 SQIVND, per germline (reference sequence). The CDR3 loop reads CASTESQGSTEAFF. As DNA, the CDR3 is TGTGCCAGTACCGAAAGCCAGGGATCCACTGAAGCTTTCTTT.

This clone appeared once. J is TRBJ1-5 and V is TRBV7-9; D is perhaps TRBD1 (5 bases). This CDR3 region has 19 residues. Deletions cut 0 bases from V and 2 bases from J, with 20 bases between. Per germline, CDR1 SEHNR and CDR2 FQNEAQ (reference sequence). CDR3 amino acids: CASSLATKGANLGNQPQHF. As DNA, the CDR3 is TGTGCCAGCAGCTTAGCTACAAAAGGGGCCAACTTGGGCAATCAGCCCCAGCATTTT.

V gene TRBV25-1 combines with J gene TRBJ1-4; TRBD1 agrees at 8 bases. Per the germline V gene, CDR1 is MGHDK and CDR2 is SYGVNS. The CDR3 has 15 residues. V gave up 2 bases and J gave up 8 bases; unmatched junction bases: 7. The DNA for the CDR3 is TGTGCCAGCAGTGAAAGGGCGGGACAGGACGAAAAACTGTTTTTT. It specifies CASSERAGQDEKLFF.

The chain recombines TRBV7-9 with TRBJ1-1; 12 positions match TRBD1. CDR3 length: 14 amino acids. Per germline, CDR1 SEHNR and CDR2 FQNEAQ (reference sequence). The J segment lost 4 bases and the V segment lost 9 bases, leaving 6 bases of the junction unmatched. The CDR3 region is CASSTGQGATEAFF. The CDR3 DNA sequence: TGTGCCAGTTCTACGGGACAGGGGGCCACTGAAGCTTTCTTT.

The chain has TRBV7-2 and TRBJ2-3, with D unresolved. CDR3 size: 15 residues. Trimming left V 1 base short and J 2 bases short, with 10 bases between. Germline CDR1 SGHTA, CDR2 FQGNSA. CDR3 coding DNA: TGTGCCAGCAGCTTAGTTCAGATTACCACAGATACGCAGTATTTT. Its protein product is CASSLVQITTDTQYF.

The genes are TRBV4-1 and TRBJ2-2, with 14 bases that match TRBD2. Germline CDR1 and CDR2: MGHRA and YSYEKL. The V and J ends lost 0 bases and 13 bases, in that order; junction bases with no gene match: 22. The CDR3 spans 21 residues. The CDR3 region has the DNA TGCGCCAGCAGCCAAGATGAGGTGTGGCGTGTGTGGGGACTAGCGGGGGATCGGCTGTTTTTT. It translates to CASSQDEVWRVWGLAGDRLFF.

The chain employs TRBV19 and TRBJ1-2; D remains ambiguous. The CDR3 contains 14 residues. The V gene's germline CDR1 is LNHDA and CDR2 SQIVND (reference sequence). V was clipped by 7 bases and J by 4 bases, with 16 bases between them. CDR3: CASTPAGGLYGYTF. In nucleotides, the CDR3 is TGTGCCAGTACCCCAGCCGGCGGACTCTATGGCTACACCTTC.

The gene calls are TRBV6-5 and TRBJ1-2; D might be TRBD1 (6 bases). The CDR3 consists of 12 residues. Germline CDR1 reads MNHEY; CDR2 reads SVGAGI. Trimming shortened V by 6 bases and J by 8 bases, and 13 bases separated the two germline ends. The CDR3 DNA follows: TGTGCCAGCAGCAACAGGGCGTCCGGCTACACCTTC. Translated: CASSNRASGYTF.

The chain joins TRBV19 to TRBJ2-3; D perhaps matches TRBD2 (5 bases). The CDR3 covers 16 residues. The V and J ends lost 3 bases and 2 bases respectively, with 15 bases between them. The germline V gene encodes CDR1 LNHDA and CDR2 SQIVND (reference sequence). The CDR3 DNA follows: TGTGCCAGTAGTATGGACTCTCGGCTTGTCACAGATACGCAGTATTTT. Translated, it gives CASSMDSRLVTDTQYF.

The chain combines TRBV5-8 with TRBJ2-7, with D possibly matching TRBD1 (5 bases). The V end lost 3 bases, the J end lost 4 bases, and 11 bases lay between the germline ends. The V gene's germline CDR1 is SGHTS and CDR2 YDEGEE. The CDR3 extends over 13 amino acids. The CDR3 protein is CASSSYDSYEQYF. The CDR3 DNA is TGTGCCAGCAGCTCCTATGACAGTTACGAGCAGTACTTC. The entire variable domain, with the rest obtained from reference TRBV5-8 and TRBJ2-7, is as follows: EAGVTQSPTHLIKTRGQQATLRCSPISGHTSVYWYQQALGLGLQFLLWYDEGEERNRGNFPPRFSGRQFPNYSSELNVNALELEDSALYLCASSSYDSYEQYFGPGTRLTVT.

DNA for the CDR3: TGTGCCAGCAGCCCCTATCGTGGACAGGGAGGGTACAATGAGCAGTTCTTC. This encodes CASSPYRGQGGYNEQFF. V and J are TRBV11-3 and TRBJ2-1; weak D call: TRBD1 (8 bases). This CDR3 is 17 amino acids long. The germline V and J ends were trimmed by 5 bases and 4 bases, with 21 bases remaining between them. CDR1 SGHNT and CDR2 YENEEA come from the germline V gene.

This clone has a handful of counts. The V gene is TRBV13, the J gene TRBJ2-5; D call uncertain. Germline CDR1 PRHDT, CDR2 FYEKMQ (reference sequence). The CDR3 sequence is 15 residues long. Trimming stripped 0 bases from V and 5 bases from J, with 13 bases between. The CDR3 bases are TGTGCCAGCAGCTTAGGTTCGAGTGTGAGGGAGACCCAGTACTTC. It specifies CASSLGSSVRETQYF.

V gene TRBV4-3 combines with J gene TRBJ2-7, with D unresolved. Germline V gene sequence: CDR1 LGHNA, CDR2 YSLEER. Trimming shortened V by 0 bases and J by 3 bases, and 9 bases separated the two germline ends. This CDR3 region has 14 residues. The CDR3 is CASSQEFPGYEQYF. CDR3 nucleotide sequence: TGCGCCAGCAGCCAAGAATTCCCGGGCTACGAGCAGTACTTC.

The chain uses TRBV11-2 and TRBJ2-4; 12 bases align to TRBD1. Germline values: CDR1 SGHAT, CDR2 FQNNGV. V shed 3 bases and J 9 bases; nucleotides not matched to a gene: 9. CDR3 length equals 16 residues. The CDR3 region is CASSLEGQGAVRIQYF. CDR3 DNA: TGTGCCAGCAGCTTGGAGGGACAGGGGGCAGTACGCATTCAGTACTTC. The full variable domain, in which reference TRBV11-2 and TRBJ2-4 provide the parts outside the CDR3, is EAGVAQSPRYKIIEKRQSVAFWCNPISGHATLYWYQQILGQGPKLLIQFQNNGVVDDSQLPKDRFSAERLKGVDSTLKIQPAKLEDSAVYLCASSLEGQGAVRIQYFGAGTRLSVL.